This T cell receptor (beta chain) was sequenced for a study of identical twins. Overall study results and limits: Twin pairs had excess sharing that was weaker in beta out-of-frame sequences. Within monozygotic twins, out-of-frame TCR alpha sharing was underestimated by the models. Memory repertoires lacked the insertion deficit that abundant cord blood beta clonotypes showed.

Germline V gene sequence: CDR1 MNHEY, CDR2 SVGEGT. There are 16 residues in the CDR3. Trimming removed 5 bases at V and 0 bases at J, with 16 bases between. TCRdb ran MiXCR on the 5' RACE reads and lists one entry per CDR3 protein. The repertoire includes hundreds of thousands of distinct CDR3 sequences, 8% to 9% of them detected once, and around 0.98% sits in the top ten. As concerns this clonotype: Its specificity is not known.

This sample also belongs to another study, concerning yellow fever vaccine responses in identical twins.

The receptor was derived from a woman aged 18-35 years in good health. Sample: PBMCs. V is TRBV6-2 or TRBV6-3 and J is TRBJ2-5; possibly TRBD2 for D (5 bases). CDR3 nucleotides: TGTGCCAGCAGTCCCGGTGGGCGGGCTTACCAAGAGACCCAGTACTTC. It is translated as CASSPGGRAYQETQYF.